This T cell receptor (beta chain) was found in a study of cytomegalovirus exposure and HLA in healthy donors. Separate from the approximately 670-subject first cohort was the approximately 120-subject validation cohort, to which the donors belonged. CDR1 and CDR2 from the germline V gene are SGDLS and YYNGEE. There are 14 residues in the CDR3. The V end was cut by 4 bases, the J end by 3 bases, with 14 bases between. The table came from immunoSEQ multiplex PCR; TCRdb's copy has only in-frame clones and leaves some out. The sample contains about 170,000 clones, around nine tenths of which appear only once.

This chain uses TRBV9 with TRBJ2-7; possible D gene TRBD2, 5 bases. The source of this sequence is a young man in good health and CMV-seropositive. Sequences were obtained from PBMCs. CDR3 region: CASSQGLGLYEQYF. The CDR3 DNA sequence: TGTGCCAGCAGCCAAGGGCTAGGACTCTACGAGCAGTACTTC.